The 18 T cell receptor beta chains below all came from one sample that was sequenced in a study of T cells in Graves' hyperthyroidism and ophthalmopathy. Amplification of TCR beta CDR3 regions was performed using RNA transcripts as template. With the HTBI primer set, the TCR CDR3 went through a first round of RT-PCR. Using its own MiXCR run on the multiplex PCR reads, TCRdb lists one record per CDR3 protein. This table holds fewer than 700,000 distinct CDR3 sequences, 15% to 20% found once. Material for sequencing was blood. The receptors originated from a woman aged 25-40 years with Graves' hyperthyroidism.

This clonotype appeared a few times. The CDR3 DNA follows: TGTGCCACCCAACCATCCGGGACAGGGGGCCACGAGCAGTACTTC. It translates to CATQPSGTGGHEQYF. The chain is built from TRBV24-1 and TRBJ2-7, with TRBD1 matching 12 bases. V was clipped by 9 bases and J by 5 bases; unmatched bases: 10. Germline assignment: CDR1 KGHDR and CDR2 SFDVKD. The CDR3 sequence is 15 residues long.

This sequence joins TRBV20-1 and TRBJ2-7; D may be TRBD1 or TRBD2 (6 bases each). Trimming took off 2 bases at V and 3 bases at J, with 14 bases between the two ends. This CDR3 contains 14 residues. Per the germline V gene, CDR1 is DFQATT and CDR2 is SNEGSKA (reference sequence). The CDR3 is CSARLGGRGYEQYF. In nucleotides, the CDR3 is TGCAGTGCTAGACTGGGGGGCAGGGGCTACGAGCAGTACTTC.

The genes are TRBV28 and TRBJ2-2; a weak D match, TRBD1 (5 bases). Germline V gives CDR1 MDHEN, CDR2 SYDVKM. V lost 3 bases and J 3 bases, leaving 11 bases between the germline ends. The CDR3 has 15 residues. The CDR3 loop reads CASSFLGRDTGELFF. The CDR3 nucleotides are TGTGCCAGCAGTTTCCTTGGCAGGGACACCGGGGAGCTGTTTTTT. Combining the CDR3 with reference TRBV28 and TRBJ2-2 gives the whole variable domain DVKVTQSSRYLVKRTGEKVFLECVQDMDHENMFWYRQDPGLGLRLIYFSYDVKMKEKGDIPEGYSVSREKKERFSLILESASTNQTSMYLCASSFLGRDTGELFFGEGSRLTVL.

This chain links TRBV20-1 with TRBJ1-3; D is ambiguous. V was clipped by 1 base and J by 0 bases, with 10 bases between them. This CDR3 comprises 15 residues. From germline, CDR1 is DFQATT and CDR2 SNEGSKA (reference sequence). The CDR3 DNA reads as TGCAGTGCTAGAGGTCCTGAAGACTCTGGAAACACCATATATTTT. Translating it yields CSARGPEDSGNTIYF.

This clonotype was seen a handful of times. The CDR3 bases are TGTGCCTGGACCTACGGGAGCTCCTACAATGAGCAGTTCTTC. Residues: CAWTYGSSYNEQFF. The rearrangement joins TRBV30 to TRBJ2-1; TRBD2 might be the D (6 bases). The V end lost 4 bases, the J end lost 0 bases, and 10 bases lay between the germline ends. This CDR3 contains 14 residues. Per the germline V gene, CDR1 is GTSNPN and CDR2 is SVGIG (reference sequence).

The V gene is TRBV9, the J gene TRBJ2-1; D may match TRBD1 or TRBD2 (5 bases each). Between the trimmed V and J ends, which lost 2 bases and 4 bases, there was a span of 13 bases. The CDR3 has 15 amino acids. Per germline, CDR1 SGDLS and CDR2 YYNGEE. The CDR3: CASSVAGTPYNEQFF. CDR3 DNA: TGTGCCAGCAGCGTGGCCGGGACGCCTTACAATGAGCAGTTCTTC. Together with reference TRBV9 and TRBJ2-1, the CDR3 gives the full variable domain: DSGVTQTPKHLITATGQRVTLRCSPRSGDLSVYWYQQSLDQGLQFLIQYYNGEERAKGNILERFSAQQFPDLHSELNLSSLELGDSALYFCASSVAGTPYNEQFFGPGTRLTVL.

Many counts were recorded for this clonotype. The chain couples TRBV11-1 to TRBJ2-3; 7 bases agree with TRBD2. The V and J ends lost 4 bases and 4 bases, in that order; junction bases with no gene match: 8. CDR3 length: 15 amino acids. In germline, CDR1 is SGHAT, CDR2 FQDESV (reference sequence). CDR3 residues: CASSSSGKGSDTQYF. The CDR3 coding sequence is TGTGCCAGCAGCTCTAGCGGAAAGGGGTCAGATACGCAGTATTTT.

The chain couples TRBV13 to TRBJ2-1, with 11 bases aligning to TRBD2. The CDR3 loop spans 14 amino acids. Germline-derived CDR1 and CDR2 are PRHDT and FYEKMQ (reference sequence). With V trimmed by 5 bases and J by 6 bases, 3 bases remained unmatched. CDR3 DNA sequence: TGTGCCAGCAGCAATCTAGCGGGGGGCAATGAGCAGTTCTTC. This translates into CASSNLAGGNEQFF.

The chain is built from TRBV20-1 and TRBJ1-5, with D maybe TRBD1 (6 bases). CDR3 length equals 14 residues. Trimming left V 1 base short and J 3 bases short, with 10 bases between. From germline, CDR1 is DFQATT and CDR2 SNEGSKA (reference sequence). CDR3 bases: TGCAGTGCTAGAGGGACAGCCTCCAATCAGCCCCAGCATTTT. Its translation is CSARGTASNQPQHF.

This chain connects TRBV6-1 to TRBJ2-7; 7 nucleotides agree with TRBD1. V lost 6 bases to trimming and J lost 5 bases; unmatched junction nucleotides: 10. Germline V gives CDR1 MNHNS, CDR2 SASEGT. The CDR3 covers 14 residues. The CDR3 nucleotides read TGTGCCAGCAGCCGCAGGACAGGCCCAGACGAGCAGTACTTC. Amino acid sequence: CASSRRTGPDEQYF.

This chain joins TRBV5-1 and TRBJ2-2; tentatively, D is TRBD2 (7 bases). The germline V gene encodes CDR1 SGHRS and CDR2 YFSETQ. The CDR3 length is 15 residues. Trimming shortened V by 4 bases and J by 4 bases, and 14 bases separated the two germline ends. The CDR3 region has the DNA TGCGCCAGCAGCGGCGGGGGCGCAACCACCGGGGAGCTGTTTTTT. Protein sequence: CASSGGGATTGELFF. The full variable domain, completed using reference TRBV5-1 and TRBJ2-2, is KAGVTQTPRYLIKTRGQQVTLSCSPISGHRSVSWYQQTPGQGLQFLFEYFSETQRNKGNFPGRFSGRQFSNSRSEMNVSTLELGDSALYLCASSGGGATTGELFFGEGSRLTVL.

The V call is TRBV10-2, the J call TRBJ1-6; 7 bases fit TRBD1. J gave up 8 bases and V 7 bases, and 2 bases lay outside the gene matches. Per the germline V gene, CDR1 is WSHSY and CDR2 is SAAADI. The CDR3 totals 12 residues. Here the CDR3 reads CASNQGDSPLHF. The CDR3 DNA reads TGCGCCAGCAATCAGGGGGATTCACCCCTCCACTTT.

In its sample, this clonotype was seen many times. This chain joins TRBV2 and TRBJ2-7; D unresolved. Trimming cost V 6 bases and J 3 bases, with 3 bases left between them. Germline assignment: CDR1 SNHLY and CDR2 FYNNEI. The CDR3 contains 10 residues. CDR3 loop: CASRIYEQYF. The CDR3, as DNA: TGTGCCAGCAGAATCTACGAGCAGTACTTC.

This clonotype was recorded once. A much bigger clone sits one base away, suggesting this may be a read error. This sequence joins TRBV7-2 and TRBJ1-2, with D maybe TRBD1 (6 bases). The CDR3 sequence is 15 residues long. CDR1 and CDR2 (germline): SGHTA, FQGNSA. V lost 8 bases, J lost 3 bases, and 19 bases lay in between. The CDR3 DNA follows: TGTGCCAGCGGCCCAAAAATGGGACACTACTATGGCTACACCTTC. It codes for CASGPKMGHYYGYTF.

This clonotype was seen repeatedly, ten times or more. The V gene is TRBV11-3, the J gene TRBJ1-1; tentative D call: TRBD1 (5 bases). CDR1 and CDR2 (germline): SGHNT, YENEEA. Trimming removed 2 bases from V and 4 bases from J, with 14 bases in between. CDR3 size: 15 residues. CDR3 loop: CASSLSRAVGTEAFF. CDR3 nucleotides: TGTGCCAGCAGCTTATCCAGGGCGGTTGGCACTGAAGCTTTCTTT.

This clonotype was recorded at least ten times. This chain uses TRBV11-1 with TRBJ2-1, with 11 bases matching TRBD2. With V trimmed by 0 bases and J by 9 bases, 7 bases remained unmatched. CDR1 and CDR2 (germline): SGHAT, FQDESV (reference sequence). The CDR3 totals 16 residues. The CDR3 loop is CASSLASGRARGEQFF. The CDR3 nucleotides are TGTGCCAGCAGCTTAGCTAGCGGGAGGGCCCGGGGTGAGCAGTTCTTC. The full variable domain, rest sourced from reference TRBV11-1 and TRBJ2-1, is EAEVAQSPRYKITEKSQAVAFWCDPISGHATLYWYRQILGQGPELLVQFQDESVVDDSQLPKDRFSAERLKGVDSTLKIQPAELGDSAMYLCASSLASGRARGEQFFGPGTRLTVL.

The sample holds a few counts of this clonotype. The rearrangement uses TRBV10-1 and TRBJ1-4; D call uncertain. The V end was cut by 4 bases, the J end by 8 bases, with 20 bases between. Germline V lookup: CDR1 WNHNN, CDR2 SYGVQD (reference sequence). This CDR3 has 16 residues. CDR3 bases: TGCGCCAGCAGTGGGACGGCCTCTCCCGGGAAGGAAAAACTGTTTTTT. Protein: CASSGTASPGKEKLFF.

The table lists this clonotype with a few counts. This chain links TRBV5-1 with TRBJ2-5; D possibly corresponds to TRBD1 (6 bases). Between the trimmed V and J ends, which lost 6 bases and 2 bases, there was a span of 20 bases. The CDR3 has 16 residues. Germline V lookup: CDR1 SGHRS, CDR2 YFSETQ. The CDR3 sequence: CASKAPATGLQETQYF. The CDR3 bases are TGCGCCAGCAAAGCCCCAGCGACAGGTTTACAAGAGACCCAGTACTTC.